This record concerns one T cell receptor (beta chain) sequence. This sample is drawn from a study of blood T cell repertoires in COVID-19. V was shortened by 3 bases and J by 0 bases, with 6 bases between the two germline ends. The germline V gene encodes CDR1 ENHRY and CDR2 SYGVKD. The CDR3 is 14 amino acids. Profiled with immunoSEQ multiplex PCR; TCRdb holds only in-frame clones, not every one. The table lists approximately 120,000 clones, over 75% of them singletons. The V and J genes are TRBV10-3 and TRBJ1-5; D not resolved. The source of this sequence is a woman older than 75 with acute or convalescent COVID-19. Sequencing was performed on peripheral blood. CDR3 nucleotide sequence: TGTGCCATCAGTGACAACGGTAGCAATCAGCCCCAGCATTTT. Its translation is CAISDNGSNQPQHF.